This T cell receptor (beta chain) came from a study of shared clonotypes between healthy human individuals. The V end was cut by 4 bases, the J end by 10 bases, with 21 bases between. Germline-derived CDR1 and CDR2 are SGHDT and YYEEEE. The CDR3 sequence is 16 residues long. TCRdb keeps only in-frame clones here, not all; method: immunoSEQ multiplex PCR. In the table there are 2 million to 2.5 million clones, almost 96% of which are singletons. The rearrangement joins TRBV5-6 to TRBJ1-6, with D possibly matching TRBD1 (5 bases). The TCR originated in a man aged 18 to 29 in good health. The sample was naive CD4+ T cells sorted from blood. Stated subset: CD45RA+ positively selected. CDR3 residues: CASSGVPAGTGSPLHF. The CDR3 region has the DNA TGTGCCAGCAGCGGCGTCCCGGCAGGGACGGGATCACCCCTCCACTTT. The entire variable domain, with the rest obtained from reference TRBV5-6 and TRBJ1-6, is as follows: DAGVTQSPTHLIKTRGQQVTLRCSPKSGHDTVSWYQQALGQGPQFIFQYYEEEERQRGNFPDRFSGHQFPNYSSELNVNALLLGDSALYLCASSGVPAGTGSPLHFGNGTRLTVT.